This is a list of T cell receptor beta chains from one sample in a study of T cell changes during pregnancy in multiple sclerosis. The protocol was immunoSEQ multiplex PCR, while the TCRdb copy is restricted to in-frame clones and leaves out a portion. Of 40,000 to 55,000 clones listed, around nine tenths are singletons. The starting material was CD4+ T cells from peripheral blood mononuclear cells, obtained before pregnancy. The origin of the receptors is a female donor with multiple sclerosis, enrolled in a pregnancy study. The CDR3 runs from the conserved cysteine through the conserved F or W. Fields, in order: clone size, D gene, V gene, J gene, CDR3 protein. D genes are given only for firm matches. The size of a clone is reported for some rows only, either as once, few or many, or as a class for expanded clones.

clone size: NA
D gene: TRBD2
V gene: TRBV4-1
J gene: TRBJ2-1
CDR3 protein: CASSQGEGGPYNEQFF

clone size: NA
D gene: NA
V gene: TRBV5-1
J gene: TRBJ1-1
CDR3 protein: CASSSQVNTEAFF

clone size: NA
D gene: NA
V gene: TRBV21-1
J gene: TRBJ2-1
CDR3 protein: CASSKVGASGSPLRDNEQFF

clone size: NA
D gene: TRBD1
V gene: TRBV4-2
J gene: TRBJ2-7
CDR3 protein: CASSPTGTGSEQYF

clone size: NA
D gene: NA
V gene: TRBV6-1
J gene: TRBJ2-7
CDR3 protein: CASRGAGNSYEQYF

clone size: few
D gene: NA
V gene: TRBV5-6
J gene: TRBJ2-5
CDR3 protein: CASSLGQTRTQYF

clone size: NA
D gene: TRBD1
V gene: TRBV5-5
J gene: TRBJ2-7
CDR3 protein: CASSLTGAREQYF

clone size: NA
D gene: NA
V gene: TRBV28
J gene: TRBJ2-1
CDR3 protein: CASTESAGSLNNEQFF

clone size: NA
D gene: TRBD2
V gene: TRBV5-6
J gene: TRBJ2-7
CDR3 protein: CASSPWGGLVSYEQYF

clone size: NA
D gene: TRBD1
V gene: TRBV7-9
J gene: TRBJ2-2
CDR3 protein: CASSLAPTKDRKGELFF

clone size: NA
D gene: TRBD2
V gene: TRBV19
J gene: TRBJ2-1
CDR3 protein: CASSITSGSLDEQFF

clone size: NA
D gene: TRBD1
V gene: TRBV18
J gene: TRBJ2-2
CDR3 protein: CASSPGQGAGELFF

clone size: NA
D gene: NA
V gene: TRBV28
J gene: TRBJ1-1
CDR3 protein: CASKLGGDGTEAFF

clone size: NA
D gene: NA
V gene: TRBV4-3
J gene: TRBJ1-2
CDR3 protein: CASSSTAGRSYTF

clone size: NA
D gene: NA
V gene: TRBV4-3
J gene: TRBJ2-2
CDR3 protein: CASSRETGRAGELFF

clone size: NA
D gene: NA
V gene: TRBV5-5
J gene: TRBJ1-1
CDR3 protein: CASSLQGTEAFF

clone size: NA
D gene: NA
V gene: TRBV9
J gene: TRBJ2-1
CDR3 protein: CASSVDGSLYNEQFF